This T cell receptor beta chain was captured by sequencing in a study of blood T cell repertoires in COVID-19 (dated by TCRdb to about 2020). Describing the broader study: The collaborator samples originated in the United States, Italy and Spain and spanned the acute and convalescent phases of COVID-19. The dataset comprised deeply sampled blood TCRbeta repertoires from subjects exposed to, actively infected with, or recovered from COVID-19. The samples were drawn from two sources: the first 160 participants of the ongoing ImmuneRACE study, and 950 to 1,500 subjects contributed by 6 global collaborators. The prospective study material was composed of cDNA or gDNA derived from T cells, B-cell-depleted T cells, or PBMCs. A freely available public database, intended as a resource for researchers studying the immune response to SARS-CoV-2, is where the repertoires were released. Where HLA class I and class II types were available, the types were taken from metadata supplied by the sample provider, not from assay-based typing. Sample metadata almost always included a de-identified subject ID, COVID-19 status, age in years and sex. Paper-wide results and their limitations: Clinical and demographic metadata were provided uncurated, with the amount varying by source and participant.

This clone was detected a few times. No antigen is known for it. Per-nucleotide qualities are absent, and no much larger clonotype sits a single base away. Participants in the prospective study were aged roughly 18 to 90 years, lived in under 30 United States geographic areas, and enrolled through a virtual design. In the prospective study, cohorts were assigned on the basis of participant-reported clinical history obtained from a screening survey and a study questionnaire. For ImmuneRACE Cohort 3, a participant was defined as recovered based on two consecutive negative NP/OP PCR tests, clearance by a healthcare professional, or resolution of symptoms. Mobile phlebotomists in the prospective study collected whole blood, serum and a nasopharyngeal or oropharyngeal swab from every participant. Participants in the prospective study had the option to provide additional blood draws and questionnaires over an approximately two-month period. Blood samples from the prospective study were shipped frozen or at room temperature prior to DNA extraction.

TCRbeta CDR3 regions were amplified from genomic DNA by means of the immunoSEQ Assay, a bias-controlled multiplex PCR. Per the source publication's procedure: The number of nucleated cells in each sample was estimated from the amplification of reference gene primers within the assay. Sequence reads were collapsed and filtered to measure the absolute abundance of every unique TCRbeta CDR3 rearrangement. For each sample, productive Simpson clonality was calculated as the square root of Simpson's diversity index over productive rearrangements. Imported from immuneACCESS, the table was reduced by TCRdb to in-frame sequences with V and J called. These copies leave out some clones; in studies compared against another copy, an unresolved V gene accounts for under half, and the cause of the remainder is not known. That table is the source of V, J and clone size, and D and trimming were worked out from the DNA. The sample has over 200,000 clones on record, 70% to 90% of them singletons. Together, the top ten hold 11% of the sample.

Trimming removed 5 bases from V and 1 base from J; the gene matches leave 3 bases unexplained. The CDR3, from cysteine to phenylalanine, totals 15 residues. Of the read, only the CDR3 DNA is kept; its 45 bases are in frame from base 1. Based on the germline V gene, the CDR1 and CDR2 sequences are ENHRY and SYGVKD. The source material was PBMCs or T cells enriched from blood (not recorded which). The sequence was obtained from a man aged 30-40 years who had recovered from COVID-19. The rearrangement joined TRBV10-3 to TRBJ1-3, with 9 middle bases fitting TRBD1. The CDR3 is CAISPTGGSGNTIYF. The nucleotide sequence is TGTGCCATCAGTCCGACAGGGGGATCTGGAAACACCATATATTTT.